Described below is a single TCR beta chain sequence and its context. Its antigen is still unknown. This specimen belongs to a study of T-cell memory formation after mild COVID-19. A single record per CDR3 protein comes from TCRdb applying MiXCR to the 5' RACE reads. Of fewer than 700,000 distinct CDR3 sequences listed, roughly 20% are singletons. Study outcomes and limitations: What remained unconfirmed was the SARS-CoV-2 specificity of second-wave clones peaking on day 37. Among contracting clones, CD4+ were mainly CM/EM and CD8+ enriched in EMRA.

This CDR3 region has 16 residues. Trimming left V 4 bases short and J 4 bases short, with 19 bases between. Germline-derived CDR1 and CDR2 are SGHDN and FVKESK. The chain carries TRBV14 and TRBJ2-5; D is possibly TRBD1 (6 bases). This sequence was found in an adult woman who had mild COVID-19 (a few samples of this study predate the infection). Cell type and time point are not known. The specimen was PBMCs or a T cell subset sorted from them (not recorded which). Written as DNA, the CDR3 is TGTGCCAGCAGCCGGGACGGACAGAAAATAAGAGAGACCCAGTACTTC. It encodes CASSRDGQKIRETQYF.